This TCR beta chain derives from a study of cytotoxic CD8 clonotypes in ibrutinib-treated CLL. Some clones are missing from TCRdb's copy, which holds only in-frame ones; the method was immunoSEQ multiplex PCR. The sample records around 52,000 clones, around 60% being singletons. From germline, CDR1 is SGHDN and CDR2 FVKESK. This CDR3 contains 17 residues. With 1 base clipped from V and 1 base from J, the junction kept 8 bases outside the gene matches. The chain is built from TRBV14 and TRBJ2-5; 8 bases fit TRBD2. This TCR derives from a human donor with chronic lymphocytic leukemia. The material was PBMCs, obtained after 24 months of ibrutinib treatment. The CDR3 nucleotides read TGTGCCAGCAGCCAAGGCCTACTAGCGGCCTCCCAAGAGACCCAGTACTTC. This sequence encodes CASSQGLLAASQETQYF.